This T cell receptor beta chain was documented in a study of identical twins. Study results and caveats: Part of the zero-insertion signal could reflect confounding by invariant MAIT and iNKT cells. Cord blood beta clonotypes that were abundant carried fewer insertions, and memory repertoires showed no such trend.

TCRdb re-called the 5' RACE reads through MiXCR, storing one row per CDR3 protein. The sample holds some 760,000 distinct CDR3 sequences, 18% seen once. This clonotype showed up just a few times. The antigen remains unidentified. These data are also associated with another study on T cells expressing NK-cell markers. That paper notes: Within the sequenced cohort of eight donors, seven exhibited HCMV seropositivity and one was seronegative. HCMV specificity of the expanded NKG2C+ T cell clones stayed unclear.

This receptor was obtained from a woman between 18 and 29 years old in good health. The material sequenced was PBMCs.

The CDR3 bases are TGCGCCAGCAGCTTGCCGGGATCGGCCTACGAGCAGTACTTC. It is translated as CASSLPGSAYEQYF. V and J are TRBV5-1 and TRBJ2-7; D is perhaps TRBD2 (5 bases). Germline V lookup: CDR1 SGHRS, CDR2 YFSETQ. CDR3 length: 14 amino acids. V gave up 1 base and J gave up 2 bases, with 10 bases separating them.